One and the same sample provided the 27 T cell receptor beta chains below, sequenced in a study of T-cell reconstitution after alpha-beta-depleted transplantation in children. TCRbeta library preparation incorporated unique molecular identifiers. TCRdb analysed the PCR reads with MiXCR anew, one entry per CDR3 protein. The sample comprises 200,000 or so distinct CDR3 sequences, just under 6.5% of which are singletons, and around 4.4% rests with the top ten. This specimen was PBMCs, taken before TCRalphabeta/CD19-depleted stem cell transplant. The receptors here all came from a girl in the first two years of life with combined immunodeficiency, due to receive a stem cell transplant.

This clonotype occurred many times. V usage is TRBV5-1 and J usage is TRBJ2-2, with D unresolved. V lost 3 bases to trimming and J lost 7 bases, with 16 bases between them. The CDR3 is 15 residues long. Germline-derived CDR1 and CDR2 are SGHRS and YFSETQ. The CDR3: CASSSRKGSFGELFF. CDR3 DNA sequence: TGCGCCAGCAGCTCACGGAAGGGCAGTTTCGGGGAGCTGTTTTTT.

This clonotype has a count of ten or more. The CDR3 sequence: CASSLRMGVYGYTF. The CDR3 DNA reads as TGTGCCAGCAGCTTACGGATGGGGGTCTATGGCTACACCTTC. The chain joins TRBV13 to TRBJ1-2; a possible D gene is TRBD1 (5 bases). Germline CDR1 is PRHDT and CDR2 is FYEKMQ (reference sequence). The V end lost 2 bases, the J end lost 4 bases, and 11 bases lay between the germline ends. The CDR3 totals 14 residues.

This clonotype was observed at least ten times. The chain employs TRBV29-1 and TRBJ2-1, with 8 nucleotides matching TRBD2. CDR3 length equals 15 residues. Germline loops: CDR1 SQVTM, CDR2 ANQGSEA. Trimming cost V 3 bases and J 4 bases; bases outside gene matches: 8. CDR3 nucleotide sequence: TGCAGCGTTGAGGGGGGGCGGGAGGCTTACAATGAGCAGTTCTTC. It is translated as CSVEGGREAYNEQFF.

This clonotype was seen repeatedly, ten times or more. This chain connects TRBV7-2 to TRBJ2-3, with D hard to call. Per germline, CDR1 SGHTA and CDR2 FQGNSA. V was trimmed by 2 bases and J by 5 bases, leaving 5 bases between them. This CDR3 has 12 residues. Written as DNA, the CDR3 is TGTGCCAGCAGCTTATTTGAAGATACGCAGTATTTT. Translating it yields CASSLFEDTQYF.

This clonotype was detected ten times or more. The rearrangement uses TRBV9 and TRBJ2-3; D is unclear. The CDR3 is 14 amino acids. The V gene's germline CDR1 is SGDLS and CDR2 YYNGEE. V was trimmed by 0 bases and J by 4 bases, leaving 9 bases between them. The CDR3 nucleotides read TGTGCCAGCAGCGTAGACCCCGCGCCAGATACGCAGTATTTT. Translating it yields CASSVDPAPDTQYF.

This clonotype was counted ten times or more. As DNA, the CDR3 is TGTGCCAGCAGCCTCCTCCCAGGGCAGGATCACGAGCAGTACTTC. The encoded protein is CASSLLPGQDHEQYF. This rearrangement joins TRBV6-2 or TRBV6-3 to TRBJ2-7, with a tentative D call TRBD1 (5 bases). This CDR3 contains 15 residues. Trimming removed 6 bases at V and 5 bases at J, with 20 bases between. The germline gives CDR1 MNHEY, CDR2 SVGEGT.

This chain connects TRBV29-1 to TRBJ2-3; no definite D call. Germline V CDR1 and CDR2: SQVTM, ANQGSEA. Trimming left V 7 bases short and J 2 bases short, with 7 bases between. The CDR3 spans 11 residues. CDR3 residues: CSARLTDTQYF. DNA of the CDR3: TGCAGCGCGAGACTCACAGATACGCAGTATTTT.

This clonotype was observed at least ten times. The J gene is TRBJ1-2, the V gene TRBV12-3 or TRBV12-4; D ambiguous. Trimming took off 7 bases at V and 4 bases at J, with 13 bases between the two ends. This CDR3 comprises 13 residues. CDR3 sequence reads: CASIRPVPYGYTF. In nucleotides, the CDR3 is TGTGCCAGCATTAGACCCGTTCCCTATGGCTACACCTTC.

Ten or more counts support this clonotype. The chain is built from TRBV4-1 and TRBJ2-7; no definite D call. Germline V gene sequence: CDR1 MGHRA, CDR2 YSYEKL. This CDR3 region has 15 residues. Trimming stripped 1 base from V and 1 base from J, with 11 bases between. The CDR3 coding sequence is TGCGCCAGCAGCCAAGCGGTCGGGCTTTCCTACGAGCAGTACTTC. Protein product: CASSQAVGLSYEQYF.

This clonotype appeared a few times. The CDR3 DNA is TGCGCCAGCTCTCGTGGTGGAGGGCTAGCGGGGGGGGAAGATACGCAGTATTTT. Its protein is CASSRGGGLAGGEDTQYF. The chain links TRBV4-3 to TRBJ2-3; 12 positions match TRBD2. The CDR3 totals 18 residues. With V trimmed by 8 bases and J by 5 bases, 17 bases remained unmatched. Germline CDR1 is LGHNA and CDR2 is YSLEER.

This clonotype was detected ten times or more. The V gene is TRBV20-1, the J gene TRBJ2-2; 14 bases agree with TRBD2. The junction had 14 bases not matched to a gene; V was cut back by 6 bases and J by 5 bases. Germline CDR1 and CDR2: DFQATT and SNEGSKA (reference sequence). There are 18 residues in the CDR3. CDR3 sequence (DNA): TGCAGTGCGCCCCGACTAGCGGGAGGGCCTGGGGAGACCGGGGAGCTGTTTTTT. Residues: CSAPRLAGGPGETGELFF.

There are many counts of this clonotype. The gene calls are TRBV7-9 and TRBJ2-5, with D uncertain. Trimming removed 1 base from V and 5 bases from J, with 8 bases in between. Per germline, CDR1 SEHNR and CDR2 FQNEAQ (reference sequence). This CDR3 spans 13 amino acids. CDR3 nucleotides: TGTGCCAGCAGCTTAGACAGCGCTGAGACCCAGTACTTC. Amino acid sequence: CASSLDSAETQYF.

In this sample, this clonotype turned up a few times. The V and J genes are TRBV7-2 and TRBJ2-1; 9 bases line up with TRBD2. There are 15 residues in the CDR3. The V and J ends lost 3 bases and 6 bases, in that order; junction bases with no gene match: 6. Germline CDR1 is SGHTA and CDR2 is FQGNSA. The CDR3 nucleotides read TGTGCCAGCAGCTTCGCTAGCGGGACCCCCAATGAGCAGTTCTTC. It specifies CASSFASGTPNEQFF.

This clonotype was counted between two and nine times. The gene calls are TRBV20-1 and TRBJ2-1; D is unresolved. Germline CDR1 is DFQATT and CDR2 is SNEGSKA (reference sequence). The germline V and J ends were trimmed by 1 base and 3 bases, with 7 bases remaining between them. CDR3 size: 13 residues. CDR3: CSARGRLYNEQFF. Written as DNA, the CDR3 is TGCAGTGCTAGAGGTCGCCTCTACAATGAGCAGTTCTTC.

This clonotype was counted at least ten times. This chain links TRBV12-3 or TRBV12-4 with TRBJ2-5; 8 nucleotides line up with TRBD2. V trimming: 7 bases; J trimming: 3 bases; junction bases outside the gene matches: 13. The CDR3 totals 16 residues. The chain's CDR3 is CASTLLSGALKETQYF. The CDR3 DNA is TGTGCCAGCACCCTCCTTAGCGGGGCGCTCAAAGAGACCCAGTACTTC.

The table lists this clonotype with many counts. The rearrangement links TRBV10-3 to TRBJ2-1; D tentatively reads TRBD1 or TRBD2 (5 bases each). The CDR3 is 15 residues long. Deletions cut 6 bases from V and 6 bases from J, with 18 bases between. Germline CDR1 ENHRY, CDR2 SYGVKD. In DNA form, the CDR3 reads TGTGCCATCAGCCCAGTGGGGGAGTTGACCAATGAGCAGTTCTTC. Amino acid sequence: CAISPVGELTNEQFF.

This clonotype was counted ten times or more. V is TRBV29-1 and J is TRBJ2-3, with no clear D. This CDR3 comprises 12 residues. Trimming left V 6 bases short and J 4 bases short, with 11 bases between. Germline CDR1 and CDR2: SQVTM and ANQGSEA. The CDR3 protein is CSVARIADTQYF. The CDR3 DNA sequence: TGCAGCGTCGCTCGGATCGCAGATACGCAGTATTTT.

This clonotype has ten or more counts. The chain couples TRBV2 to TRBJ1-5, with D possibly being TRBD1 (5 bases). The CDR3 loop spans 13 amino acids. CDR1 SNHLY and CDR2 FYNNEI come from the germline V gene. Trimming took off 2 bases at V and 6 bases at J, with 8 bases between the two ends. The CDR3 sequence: CASSEQGSQPQHF. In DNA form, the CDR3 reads TGTGCCAGCAGTGAACAGGGTAGTCAGCCCCAGCATTTT.

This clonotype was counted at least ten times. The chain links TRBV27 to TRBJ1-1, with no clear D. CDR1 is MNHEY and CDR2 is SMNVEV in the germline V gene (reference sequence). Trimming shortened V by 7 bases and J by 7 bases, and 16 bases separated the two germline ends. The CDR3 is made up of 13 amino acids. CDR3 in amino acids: CASNRGDIGEAFF. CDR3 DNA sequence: TGTGCCAGCAATAGAGGCGATATCGGTGAAGCTTTCTTT.

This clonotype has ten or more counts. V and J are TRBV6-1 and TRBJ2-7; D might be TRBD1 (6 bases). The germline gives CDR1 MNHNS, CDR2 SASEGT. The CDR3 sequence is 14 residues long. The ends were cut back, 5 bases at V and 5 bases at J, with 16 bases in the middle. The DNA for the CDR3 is TGTGCCAGCAGTACCCAAGGGGGTATGAACGAGCAGTACTTC. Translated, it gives CASSTQGGMNEQYF.

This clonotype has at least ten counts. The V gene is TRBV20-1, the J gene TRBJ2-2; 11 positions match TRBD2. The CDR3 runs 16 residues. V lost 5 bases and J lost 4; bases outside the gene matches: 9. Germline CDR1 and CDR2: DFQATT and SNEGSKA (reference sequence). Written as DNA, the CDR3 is TGCAGTGCTGGATCTAGCGGGGGGTTAGGCACCGGGGAGCTGTTTTTT. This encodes CSAGSSGGLGTGELFF.

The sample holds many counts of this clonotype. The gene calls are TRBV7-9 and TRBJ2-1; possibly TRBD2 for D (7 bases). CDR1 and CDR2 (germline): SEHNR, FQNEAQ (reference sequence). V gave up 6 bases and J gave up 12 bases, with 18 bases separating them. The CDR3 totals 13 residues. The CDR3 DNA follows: TGTGCCAGCAGTTTGGGAGGGGGATCCGGGCAGTTCTTC. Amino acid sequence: CASSLGGGSGQFF.

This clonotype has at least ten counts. The CDR3 region is CASSQDGPGGPDTQYF. The CDR3 nucleotides read TGCGCCAGCAGCCAAGATGGGCCGGGGGGGCCAGATACGCAGTATTTT. The rearrangement uses TRBV4-1 and TRBJ2-3; 8 nucleotides agree with TRBD2. The CDR3 length is 16 residues. Per germline, CDR1 MGHRA and CDR2 YSYEKL. Trimming cost V 0 bases and J 4 bases; bases outside gene matches: 6.

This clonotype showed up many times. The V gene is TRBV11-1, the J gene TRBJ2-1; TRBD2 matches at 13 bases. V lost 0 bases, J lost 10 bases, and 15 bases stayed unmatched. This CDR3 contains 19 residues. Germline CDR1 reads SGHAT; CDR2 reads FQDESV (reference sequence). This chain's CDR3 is CASSLAPGLAGELWYEQFF. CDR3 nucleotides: TGTGCCAGCAGCTTAGCTCCCGGACTAGCGGGAGAGTTGTGGTACGAGCAGTTCTTC. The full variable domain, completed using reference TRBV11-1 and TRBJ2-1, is EAEVAQSPRYKITEKSQAVAFWCDPISGHATLYWYRQILGQGPELLVQFQDESVVDDSQLPKDRFSAERLKGVDSTLKIQPAELGDSAMYLCASSLAPGLAGELWYEQFFGPGTRLTVL.

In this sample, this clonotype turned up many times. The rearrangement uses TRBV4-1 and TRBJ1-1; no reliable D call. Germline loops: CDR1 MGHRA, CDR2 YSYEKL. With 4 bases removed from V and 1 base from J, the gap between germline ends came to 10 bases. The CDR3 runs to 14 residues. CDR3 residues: CASSLVEGNTEAFF. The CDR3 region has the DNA TGCGCCAGCAGCCTGGTTGAGGGGAACACTGAAGCTTTCTTT.

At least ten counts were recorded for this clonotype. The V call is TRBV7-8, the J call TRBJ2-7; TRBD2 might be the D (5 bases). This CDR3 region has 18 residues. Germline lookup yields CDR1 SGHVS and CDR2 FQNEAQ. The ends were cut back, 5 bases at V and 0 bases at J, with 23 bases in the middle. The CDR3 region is CASSPSSYDGLSSYEQYF. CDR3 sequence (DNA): TGTGCCAGCAGCCCCTCTTCCTATGACGGACTTAGCTCCTACGAGCAGTACTTC. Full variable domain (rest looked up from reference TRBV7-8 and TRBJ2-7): GAGVSQSPRYKVAKRGQDVALRCDPISGHVSLFWYQQALGQGPEFLTYFQNEAQLDKSGLPSDRFFAERPEGSVSTLKIQRTQQEDSAVYLCASSPSSYDGLSSYEQYFGPGTRLTVT.

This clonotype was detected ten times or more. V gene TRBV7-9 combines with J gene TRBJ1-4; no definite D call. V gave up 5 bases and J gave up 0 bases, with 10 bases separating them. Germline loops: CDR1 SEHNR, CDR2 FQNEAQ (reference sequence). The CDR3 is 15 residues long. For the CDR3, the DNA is TGTGCCAGCAGCCCATGGAAGCCAACTAATGAAAAACTGTTTTTT. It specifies CASSPWKPTNEKLFF. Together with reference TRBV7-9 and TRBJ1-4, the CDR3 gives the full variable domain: DTGVSQNPRHKITKRGQNVTFRCDPISEHNRLYWYRQTLGQGPEFLTYFQNEAQLEKSRLLSDRFSAERPKGSFSTLEIQRTEQGDSAMYLCASSPWKPTNEKLFFGSGTQLSVL.